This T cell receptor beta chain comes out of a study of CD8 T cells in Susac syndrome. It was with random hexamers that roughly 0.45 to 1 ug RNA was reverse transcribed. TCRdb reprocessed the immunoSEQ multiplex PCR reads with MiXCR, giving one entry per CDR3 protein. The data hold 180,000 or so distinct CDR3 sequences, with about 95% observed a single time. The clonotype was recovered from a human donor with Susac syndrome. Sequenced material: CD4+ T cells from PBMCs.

CDR3 nucleotides: TGTGCCAGCAGCTTTGCTAGCGACACAGATACGCAGTATTTT. Protein product: CASSFASDTDTQYF. This chain connects TRBV7-9 to TRBJ2-3; tentative D call: TRBD2 (6 bases). V lost 3 bases, J lost 2 bases, and 9 bases lay in between. Per germline, CDR1 SEHNR and CDR2 FQNEAQ (reference sequence). The CDR3 consists of 14 residues.